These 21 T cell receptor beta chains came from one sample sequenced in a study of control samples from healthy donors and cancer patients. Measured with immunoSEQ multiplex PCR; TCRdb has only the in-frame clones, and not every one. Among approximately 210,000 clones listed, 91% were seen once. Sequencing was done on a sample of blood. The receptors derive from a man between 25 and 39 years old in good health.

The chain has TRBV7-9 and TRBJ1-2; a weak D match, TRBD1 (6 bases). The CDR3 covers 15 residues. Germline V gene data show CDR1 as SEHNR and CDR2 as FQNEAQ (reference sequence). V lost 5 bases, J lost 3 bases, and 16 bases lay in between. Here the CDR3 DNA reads TGTGCCAGCAGCCCTCAAGAAGGGGGGGACTATGGCTACACCTTC. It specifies CASSPQEGGDYGYTF.

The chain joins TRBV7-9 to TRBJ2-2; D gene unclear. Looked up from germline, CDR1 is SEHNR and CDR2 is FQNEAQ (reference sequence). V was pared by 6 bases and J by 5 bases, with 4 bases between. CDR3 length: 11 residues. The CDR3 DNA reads TGTGCCAGCAGTTCTACCGGGGAGCTGTTTTTT. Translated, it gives CASSSTGELFF.

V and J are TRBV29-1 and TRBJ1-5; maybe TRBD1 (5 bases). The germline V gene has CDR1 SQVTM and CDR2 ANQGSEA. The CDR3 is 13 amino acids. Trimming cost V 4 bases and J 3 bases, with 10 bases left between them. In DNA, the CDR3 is TGCAGCGTTGGGGGGGAGCCCAATCAGCCCCAGCATTTT. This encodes CSVGGEPNQPQHF. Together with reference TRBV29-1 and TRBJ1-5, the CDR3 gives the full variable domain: SAVISQKPSRDICQRGTSLTIQCQVDSQVTMMFWYRQQPGQSLTLIATANQGSEATYESGFVIDKFPISRPNLTFSTLTVSNMSPEDSSIYLCSVGGEPNQPQHFGDGTRLSIL.

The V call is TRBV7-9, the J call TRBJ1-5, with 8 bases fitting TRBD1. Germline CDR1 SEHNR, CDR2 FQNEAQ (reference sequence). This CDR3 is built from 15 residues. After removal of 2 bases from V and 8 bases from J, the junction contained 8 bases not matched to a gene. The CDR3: CASSLQGARVEPQHF. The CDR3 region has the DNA TGTGCCAGCAGCTTACAGGGGGCACGGGTGGAGCCCCAGCATTTT.

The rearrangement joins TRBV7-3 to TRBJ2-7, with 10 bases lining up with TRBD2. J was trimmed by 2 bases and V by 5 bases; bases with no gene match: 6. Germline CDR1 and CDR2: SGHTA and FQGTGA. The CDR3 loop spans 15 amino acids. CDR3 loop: CASSIAGGTTYEQYF. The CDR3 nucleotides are TGTGCCAGCAGCATAGCGGGGGGCACGACCTACGAGCAGTACTTC.

In nucleotides, the CDR3 is TGCAGCGTTCGGCAGGGACAGAGTAATTCACCCCTCCACTTT. This gives the protein CSVRQGQSNSPLHF. The rearrangement links TRBV29-1 to TRBJ1-6, with 7 nucleotides matching TRBD1. With 5 bases clipped from V and 6 bases from J, the junction kept 7 bases outside the gene matches. This CDR3 comprises 14 residues. Per germline, CDR1 SQVTM and CDR2 ANQGSEA.

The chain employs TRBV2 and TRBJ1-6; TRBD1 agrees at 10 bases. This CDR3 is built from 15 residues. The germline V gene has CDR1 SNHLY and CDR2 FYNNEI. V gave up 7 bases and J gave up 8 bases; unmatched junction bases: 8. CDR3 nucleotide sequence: TGTGCCAGCAACCGCAGGGGGACAGGGGATTCACCCCTCCACTTT. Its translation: CASNRRGTGDSPLHF.

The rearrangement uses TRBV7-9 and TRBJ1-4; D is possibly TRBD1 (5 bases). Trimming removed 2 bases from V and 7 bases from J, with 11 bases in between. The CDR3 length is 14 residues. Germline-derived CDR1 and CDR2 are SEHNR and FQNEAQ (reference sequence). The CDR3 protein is CASSLSGGGEKLFF. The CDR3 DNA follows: TGTGCCAGCAGCTTAAGTGGGGGAGGTGAAAAACTGTTTTTT.

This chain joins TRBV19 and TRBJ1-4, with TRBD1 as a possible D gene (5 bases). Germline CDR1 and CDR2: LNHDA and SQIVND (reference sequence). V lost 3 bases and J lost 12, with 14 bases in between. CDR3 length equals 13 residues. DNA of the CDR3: TGTGCCAGTAGTATTAACCGGGGCCGGCAACTGTTTTTT. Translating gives CASSINRGRQLFF.

CDR3 sequence reads: CASSYSDRVGNEQFF. The CDR3 DNA reads TGTGCCAGCAGTTACTCGGACAGGGTAGGGAATGAGCAGTTCTTC. This chain links TRBV6-6 with TRBJ2-1; 8 bases are a match to TRBD1. The CDR3 totals 15 residues. Germline assignment: CDR1 MNHNY and CDR2 SVGAGI (reference sequence). The V segment lost 0 bases and the J segment 7 bases; nucleotides outside the gene matches: 5.

This CDR3 is CSGGQATGGEQYF. The DNA of the CDR3 is TGCAGCGGGGGCCAGGCTACCGGTGGTGAGCAGTACTTC. The chain employs TRBV29-1 and TRBJ2-7, with D possibly matching TRBD1 (5 bases). Per the germline V gene, CDR1 is SQVTM and CDR2 is ANQGSEA. Trimming shortened V by 7 bases and J by 7 bases, and 20 bases separated the two germline ends. The CDR3 loop spans 13 amino acids.

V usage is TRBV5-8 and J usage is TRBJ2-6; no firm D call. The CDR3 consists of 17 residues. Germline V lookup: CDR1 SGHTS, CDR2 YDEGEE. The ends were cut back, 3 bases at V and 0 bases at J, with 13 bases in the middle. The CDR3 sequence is CASSSSFPGSGANVLTF. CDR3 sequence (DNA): TGTGCCAGCAGCTCGTCTTTCCCGGGCTCTGGGGCCAACGTCCTGACTTTC. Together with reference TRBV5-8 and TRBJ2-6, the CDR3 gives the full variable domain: EAGVTQSPTHLIKTRGQQATLRCSPISGHTSVYWYQQALGLGLQFLLWYDEGEERNRGNFPPRFSGRQFPNYSSELNVNALELEDSALYLCASSSSFPGSGANVLTFGAGSRLTVL.

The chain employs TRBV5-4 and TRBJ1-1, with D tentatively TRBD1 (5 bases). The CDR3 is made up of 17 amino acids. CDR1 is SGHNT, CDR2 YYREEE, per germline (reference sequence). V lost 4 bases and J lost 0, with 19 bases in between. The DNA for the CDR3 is TGTGCCAGCAGCCCGCCGGGACGGTCGATCATGAACACTGAAGCTTTCTTT. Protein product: CASSPPGRSIMNTEAFF. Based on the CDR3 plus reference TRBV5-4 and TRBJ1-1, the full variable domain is ETGVTQSPTHLIKTRGQQVTLRCSSQSGHNTVSWYQQALGQGPQFIFQYYREEENGRGNFPPRFSGLQFPNYSSELNVNALELDDSALYLCASSPPGRSIMNTEAFFGQGTRLTVV.

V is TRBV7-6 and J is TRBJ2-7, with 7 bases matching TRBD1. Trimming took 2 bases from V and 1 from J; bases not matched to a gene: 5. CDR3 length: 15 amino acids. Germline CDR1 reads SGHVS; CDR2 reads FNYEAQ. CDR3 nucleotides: TGTGCCAGCAGCTTAAGTGGGACAGTGTCCTACGAGCAGTACTTC. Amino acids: CASSLSGTVSYEQYF.

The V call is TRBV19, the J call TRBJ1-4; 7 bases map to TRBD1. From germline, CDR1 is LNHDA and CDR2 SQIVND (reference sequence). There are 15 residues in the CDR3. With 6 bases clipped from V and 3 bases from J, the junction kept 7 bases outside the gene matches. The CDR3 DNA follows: TGTGCCAGTAGCACCCAGGGGGGCCCTAATGAAAAACTGTTTTTT. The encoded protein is CASSTQGGPNEKLFF.

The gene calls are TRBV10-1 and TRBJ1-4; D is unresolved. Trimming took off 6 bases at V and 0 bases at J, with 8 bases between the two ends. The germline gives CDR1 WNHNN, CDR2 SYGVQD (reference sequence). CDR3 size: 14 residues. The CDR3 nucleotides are TGCGCCAGCAGCGATTCTGCAACTAATGAAAAACTGTTTTTT. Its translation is CASSDSATNEKLFF.

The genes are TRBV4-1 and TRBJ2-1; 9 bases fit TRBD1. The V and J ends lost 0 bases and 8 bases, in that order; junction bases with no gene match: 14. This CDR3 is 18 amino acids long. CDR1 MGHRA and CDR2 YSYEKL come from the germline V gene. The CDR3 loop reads CASSQDRFGTGFFDEQFF. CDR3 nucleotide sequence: TGCGCCAGCAGCCAAGACCGCTTCGGGACAGGGTTTTTCGATGAGCAGTTCTTC.

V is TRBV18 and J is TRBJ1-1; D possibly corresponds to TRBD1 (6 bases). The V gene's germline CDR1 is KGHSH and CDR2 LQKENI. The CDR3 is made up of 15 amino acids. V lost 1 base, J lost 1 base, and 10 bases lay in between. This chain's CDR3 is CASSPRSGENTEAFF. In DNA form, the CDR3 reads TGTGCCAGCTCACCACGATCAGGGGAGAACACTGAAGCTTTCTTT.

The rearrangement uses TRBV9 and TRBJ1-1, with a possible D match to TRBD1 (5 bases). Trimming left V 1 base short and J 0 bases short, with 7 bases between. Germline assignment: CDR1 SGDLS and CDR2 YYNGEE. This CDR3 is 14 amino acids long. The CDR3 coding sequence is TGTGCCAGCAGCGTAACAGGACTGAACACTGAAGCTTTCTTT. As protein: CASSVTGLNTEAFF.

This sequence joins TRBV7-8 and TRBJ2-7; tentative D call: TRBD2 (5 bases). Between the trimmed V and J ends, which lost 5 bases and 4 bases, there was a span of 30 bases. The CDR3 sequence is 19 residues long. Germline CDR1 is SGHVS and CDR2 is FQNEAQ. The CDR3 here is CASSLEGRSGPIRRYEQYF. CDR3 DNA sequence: TGTGCCAGCAGCCTAGAGGGAAGATCAGGCCCAATTAGGAGATACGAGCAGTACTTC.

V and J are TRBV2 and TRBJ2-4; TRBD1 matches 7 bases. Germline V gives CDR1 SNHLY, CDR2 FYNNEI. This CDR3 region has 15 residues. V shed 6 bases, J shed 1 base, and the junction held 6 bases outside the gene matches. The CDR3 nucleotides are TGTGCCAGCAGCGTTACAGGGGTGGCCAAAAACATTCAGTACTTC. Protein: CASSVTGVAKNIQYF. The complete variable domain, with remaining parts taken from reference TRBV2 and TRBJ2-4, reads EPEVTQTPSHQVTQMGQEVILRCVPISNHLYFYWYRQILGQKVEFLVSFYNNEISEKSEIFDDQFSVERPDGSNFTLKIRSTKLEDSAMYFCASSVTGVAKNIQYFGAGTRLSVL.